Listed here is a single T cell receptor beta chain. With random hexamers, 0.5 to 1 ug RNA was reverse transcribed. An immunoSEQ multiplex PCR amplified TCR beta CDR3 over 54 Vbeta and 13 Jbeta. TCRdb reprocessed the immunoSEQ multiplex PCR reads with MiXCR, giving one entry per CDR3 protein. The sample holds around 300,000 distinct CDR3 sequences, 70% to 90% seen once. The entry originates in a study of CD8 T cells in Susac syndrome. Sequencing of TCR beta covered CD8+ and CD4+ T cells obtained from blood. The multiple sclerosis controls were treatment-naive patients, and their relapsing-remitting disease was stable or active. The CDR3 consists of 16 residues. Per germline, CDR1 LGHNA and CDR2 YSLEER. With V trimmed by 3 bases and J by 1 base, 8 bases remained unmatched.

This sequence joins TRBV4-3 and TRBJ2-7, with 8 bases lining up with TRBD1. Sample: CD8+ T cells from PBMCs. The TCR sequence derives from a human donor with multiple sclerosis. The CDR3 sequence: CASSQIPGGPSYEQYF. CDR3 nucleotide sequence: TGCGCCAGCAGCCAGATCCCAGGGGGCCCTTCCTACGAGCAGTACTTC.